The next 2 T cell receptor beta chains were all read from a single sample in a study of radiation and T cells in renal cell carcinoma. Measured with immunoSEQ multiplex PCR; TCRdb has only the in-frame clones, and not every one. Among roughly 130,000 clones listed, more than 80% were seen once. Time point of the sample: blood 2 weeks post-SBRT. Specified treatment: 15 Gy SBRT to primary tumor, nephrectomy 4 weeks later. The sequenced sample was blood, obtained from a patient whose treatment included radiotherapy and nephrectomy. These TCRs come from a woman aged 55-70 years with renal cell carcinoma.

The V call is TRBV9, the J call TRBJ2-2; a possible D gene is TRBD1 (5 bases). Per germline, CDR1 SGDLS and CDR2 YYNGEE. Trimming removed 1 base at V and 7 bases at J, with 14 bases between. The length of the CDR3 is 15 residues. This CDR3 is CASSVIPGMGGELFF. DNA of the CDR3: TGTGCCAGCAGCGTAATCCCAGGGATGGGCGGGGAGCTGTTTTTT. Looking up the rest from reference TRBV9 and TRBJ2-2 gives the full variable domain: DSGVTQTPKHLITATGQRVTLRCSPRSGDLSVYWYQQSLDQGLQFLIQYYNGEERAKGNILERFSAQQFPDLHSELNLSSLELGDSALYFCASSVIPGMGGELFFGEGSRLTVL.

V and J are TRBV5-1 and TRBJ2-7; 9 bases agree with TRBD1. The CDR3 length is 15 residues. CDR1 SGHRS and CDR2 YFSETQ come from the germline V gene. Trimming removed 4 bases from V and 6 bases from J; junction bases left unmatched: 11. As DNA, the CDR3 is TGCGCCAGCAGCCCGCCCTTGGGACAGGGCCTCGAGCAGTACTTC. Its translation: CASSPPLGQGLEQYF.